The 15 T cell receptor beta chains reported below all come from one sample, sequenced in a study of blood T cells in healthy people across ages. Next came a second PCR, run for about 7 to 12 cycles, which used a sample-barcoded 5' primer along with a J-beta primer mix. TCRdb passed the 5' RACE reads through MiXCR, listing each CDR3 protein once. Found here are roughly 1.5 million distinct CDR3 sequences, approximately 43% of them singletons; the top ten hold roughly 3.7%. The specimen sequenced was blood. All receptors derive from a woman under 30 in good health.

V is TRBV11-2 and J is TRBJ2-7, with a weak D call TRBD2 (6 bases). Trimming left V 2 bases short and J 0 bases short, with 11 bases between. Germline V gene lookup returns CDR1 SGHAT and CDR2 FQNNGV. The CDR3 length is 15 residues. CDR3 sequence reads: CASSLSGQDSYEQYF. As DNA, the CDR3 is TGTGCCAGCAGCTTAAGCGGGCAGGACTCCTACGAGCAGTACTTC.

This chain links TRBV6-1 with TRBJ1-4, with a possible D match to TRBD1 (5 bases). The germline V gene has CDR1 MNHNS and CDR2 SASEGT. This CDR3 has 17 amino acids. V was cut by 2 bases and J by 0 bases, with 13 bases left in between. CDR3 protein: CASSERGGGATNEKLFF. CDR3 DNA sequence: TGTGCCAGCAGTGAAAGGGGTGGTGGTGCAACTAATGAAAAACTGTTTTTT.

This clonotype was seen more than once but under ten times. The V call is TRBV18, the J call TRBJ2-5; D is undetermined. Gene TRBJ2-7 matches the end of the DNA better, so the J call may be wrong. This CDR3 has 13 residues. Germline lookup yields CDR1 KGHSH and CDR2 LQKENI. The CDR3 sequence: CASSSTILYEQYF. As DNA, the CDR3 is TGTGCCAGCTCATCGACAATACTCTACGAGCAGTACTTC.

This clonotype was detected only a few times. This chain links TRBV4-2 with TRBJ2-1; 10 bases map to TRBD2. Trimming took 2 bases from V and 9 from J; bases not matched to a gene: 1. This CDR3 is built from 13 residues. Germline V gene sequence: CDR1 LGHNA, CDR2 YNFKEQ. The CDR3 is CASSQIAGGEQFF. The CDR3 DNA follows: TGTGCCAGCAGCCAAATAGCGGGAGGTGAGCAGTTCTTC.

This clonotype turned up a few times. This chain links TRBV29-1 with TRBJ1-5; D is unresolved. V gave up 4 bases and J gave up 0 bases, with 13 bases separating them. Germline loops: CDR1 SQVTM, CDR2 ANQGSEA. The CDR3 is 15 residues long. CDR3 coding DNA: TGCAGCGTTGTCTGGGCAGATTATAGCAATCAGCCCCAGCATTTT. Protein product: CSVVWADYSNQPQHF.

This clonotype appeared a few times. The V and J genes are TRBV4-3 and TRBJ2-5; TRBD2 matches at 10 bases. J was trimmed by 4 bases and V by 4 bases; bases with no gene match: 9. CDR1 is LGHNA and CDR2 is YSLEER in the germline V gene. The CDR3 spans 16 residues. Written as DNA, the CDR3 is TGCGCCAGCAGCCTCTGGACTAGCGGAGACCGAGAGACCCAGTACTTC. This gives the protein CASSLWTSGDRETQYF.

The chain combines TRBV7-9 with TRBJ2-1; TRBD2 agrees at 9 bases. With 0 bases clipped from V and 9 bases from J, the junction kept 9 bases outside the gene matches. The CDR3 contains 16 residues. CDR1 SEHNR and CDR2 FQNEAQ come from the germline V gene (reference sequence). This CDR3 reads CASSLALAGAHIEQFF. The CDR3, as DNA: TGTGCCAGCAGCTTAGCACTAGCGGGCGCTCATATTGAGCAGTTCTTC.

V gene TRBV6-2 or TRBV6-3 combines with J gene TRBJ2-2, with a weak D call TRBD2 (6 bases). The CDR3 sequence is 14 residues long. Trimming shortened V by 6 bases and J by 7 bases, and 15 bases separated the two germline ends. The germline V gene encodes CDR1 MNHEY and CDR2 SVGEGT. CDR3 nucleotide sequence: TGTGCCAGCAGACTCACGTTTAGCGGCGGGGAGCTGTTTTTT. It yields the protein CASRLTFSGGELFF.

The chain combines TRBV5-6 with TRBJ1-1; D not certain. CDR3 size: 15 residues. CDR1 and CDR2 (germline): SGHDT, YYEEEE. Trimming shortened V by 3 bases and J by 0 bases, and 12 bases separated the two germline ends. The CDR3: CASSSVTTMNTEAFF. In nucleotides, the CDR3 is TGTGCCAGCAGCTCTGTGACAACCATGAACACTGAAGCTTTCTTT.

This clonotype was detected a few times. The chain uses TRBV28 and TRBJ2-3, with 10 bases lining up with TRBD2. This CDR3 has 15 amino acids. Germline V gene lookup returns CDR1 MDHEN and CDR2 SYDVKM. V shed 3 bases, J shed 6 bases, and the junction held 6 bases outside the gene matches. The CDR3 sequence is CASSFGLAGEDTQYF. CDR3 nucleotides: TGTGCCAGCAGTTTTGGGCTAGCGGGAGAGGATACGCAGTATTTT.

The chain's CDR3 is CASSTPGYKQFF. CDR3 coding DNA: TGCGCCAGCAGCACCCCTGGTTATAAGCAGTTCTTC. The chain employs TRBV4-3 and TRBJ2-1; D is unresolved. Germline V CDR1 and CDR2: LGHNA, YSLEER. V was trimmed by 5 bases and J by 11 bases, leaving 13 bases between them. This CDR3 is built from 12 residues.

This chain connects TRBV7-9 to TRBJ2-1, with D possibly being TRBD1 (6 bases). V lost 5 bases to trimming and J lost 10 bases, with 15 bases between them. The length of the CDR3 is 13 residues. Germline CDR1 SEHNR, CDR2 FQNEAQ (reference sequence). CDR3 DNA: TGTGCCAGCAGCCCACAGGGACGTTACGAGCAGTTCTTC. As protein: CASSPQGRYEQFF.

This chain uses TRBV5-6 with TRBJ2-7, with a weak D call TRBD2 (5 bases). Trimming took off 0 bases at V and 2 bases at J, with 12 bases between the two ends. There are 15 residues in the CDR3. CDR1 is SGHDT and CDR2 is YYEEEE in the germline V gene. CDR3 sequence: CASSLDGNPTYEQYF. CDR3 bases: TGTGCCAGCAGCTTGGACGGGAATCCCACCTACGAGCAGTACTTC.

This sequence joins TRBV20-1 and TRBJ2-5; weak D call: TRBD2 (5 bases). V was shortened by 5 bases and J by 7 bases, with 14 bases between the two germline ends. The CDR3 loop spans 12 amino acids. The germline gives CDR1 DFQATT, CDR2 SNEGSKA (reference sequence). CDR3 loop: CSAPSGLGTQYF. CDR3 nucleotide sequence: TGCAGTGCTCCCTCCGGACTGGGGACCCAGTACTTC.

This chain uses TRBV7-2 with TRBJ2-3; perhaps TRBD1 as D (7 bases). Trimming stripped 4 bases from V and 5 bases from J, with 13 bases between. Germline values: CDR1 SGHTA, CDR2 FQGNSA. This CDR3 comprises 14 residues. In nucleotides, the CDR3 is TGTGCCAGCAGCTCTCGGCAGGGGGGAGATACGCAGTATTTT. Translation gives CASSSRQGGDTQYF.